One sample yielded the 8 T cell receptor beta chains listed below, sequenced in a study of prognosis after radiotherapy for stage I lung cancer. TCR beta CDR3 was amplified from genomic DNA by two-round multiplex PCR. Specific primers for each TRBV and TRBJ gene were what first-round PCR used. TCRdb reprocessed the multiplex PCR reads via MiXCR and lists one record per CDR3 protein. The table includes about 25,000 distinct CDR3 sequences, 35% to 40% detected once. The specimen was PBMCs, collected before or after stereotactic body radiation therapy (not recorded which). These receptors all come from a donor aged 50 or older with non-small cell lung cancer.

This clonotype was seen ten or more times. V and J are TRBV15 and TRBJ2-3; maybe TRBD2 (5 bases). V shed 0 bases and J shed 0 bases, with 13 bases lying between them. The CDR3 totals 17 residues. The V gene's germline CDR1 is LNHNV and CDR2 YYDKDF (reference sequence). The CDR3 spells CATSRDWTSPSTDTQYF. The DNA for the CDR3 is TGTGCCACCAGCAGAGATTGGACTTCCCCTAGCACAGATACGCAGTATTTT. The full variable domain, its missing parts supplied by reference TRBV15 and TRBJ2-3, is DAMVIQNPRYQVTQFGKPVTLSCSQTLNHNVMYWYQQKSSQAPKLLFHYYDKDFNNEADTPDNFQSRRPNTSFCFLDIRSPGLGDTAMYLCATSRDWTSPSTDTQYFGPGTRLTVL.

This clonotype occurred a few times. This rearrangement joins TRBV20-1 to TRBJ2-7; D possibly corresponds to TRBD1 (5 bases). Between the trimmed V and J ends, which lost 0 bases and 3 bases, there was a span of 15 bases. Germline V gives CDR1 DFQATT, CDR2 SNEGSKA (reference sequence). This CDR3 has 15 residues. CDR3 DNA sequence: TGCAGTGCTAGAGATCAGGGCCGGATGTACTACGAGCAGTACTTC. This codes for CSARDQGRMYYEQYF.

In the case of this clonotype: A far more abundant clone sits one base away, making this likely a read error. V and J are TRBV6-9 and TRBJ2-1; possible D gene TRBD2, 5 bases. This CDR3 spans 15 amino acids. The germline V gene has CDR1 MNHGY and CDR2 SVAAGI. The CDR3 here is CAISERSTHHNEQFF. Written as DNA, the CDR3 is TGTGCCATCAGTGAGCGGAGCACTCACCACAATGAGCAGTTCTTC.

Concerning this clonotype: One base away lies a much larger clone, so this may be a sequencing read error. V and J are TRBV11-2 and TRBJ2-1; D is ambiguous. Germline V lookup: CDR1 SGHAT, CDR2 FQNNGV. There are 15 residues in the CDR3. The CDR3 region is CASSLEMRSYNEHFF. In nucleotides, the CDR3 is TGTGCCAGCAGCTTAGAGATGCGCTCCTACAATGAGCATTTCTTC. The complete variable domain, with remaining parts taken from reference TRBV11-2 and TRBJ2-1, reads EAGVAQSPRYKIIEKRQSVAFWCNPISGHATLYWYQQILGQGPKLLIQFQNNGVVDDSQLPKDRFSAERLKGVDSTLKIQPAKLEDSAVYLCASSLEMRSYNEHFFGPGTRLTVL.

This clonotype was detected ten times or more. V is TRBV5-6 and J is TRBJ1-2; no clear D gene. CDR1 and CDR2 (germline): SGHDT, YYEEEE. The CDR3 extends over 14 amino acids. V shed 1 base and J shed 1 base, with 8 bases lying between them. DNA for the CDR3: TGTGCCAGCAGCTTGTACAGCTTTAACTATGGCTACACCTTC. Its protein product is CASSLYSFNYGYTF.

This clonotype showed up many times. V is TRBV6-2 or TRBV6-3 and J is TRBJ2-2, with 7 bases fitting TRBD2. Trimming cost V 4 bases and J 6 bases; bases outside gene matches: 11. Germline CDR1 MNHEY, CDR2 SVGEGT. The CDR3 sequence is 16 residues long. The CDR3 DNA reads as TGTGCCAGCAGTTCCCCAGCGGGATTCGCTTCCGGGGAGCTGTTTTTT. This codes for CASSSPAGFASGELFF.

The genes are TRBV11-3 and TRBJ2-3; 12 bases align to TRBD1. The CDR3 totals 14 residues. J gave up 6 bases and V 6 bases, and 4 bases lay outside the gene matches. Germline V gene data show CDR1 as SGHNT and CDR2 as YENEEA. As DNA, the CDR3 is TGTGCCAGCAGTTTGGGACAGGGGGCCGATACGCAGTATTTT. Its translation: CASSLGQGADTQYF. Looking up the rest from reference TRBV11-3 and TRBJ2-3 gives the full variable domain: EAGVVQSPRYKIIEKKQPVAFWCNPISGHNTLYWYLQNLGQGPELLIRYENEEAVDDSQLPKDRFSAERLKGVDSTLKIQPAELGDSAVYLCASSLGQGADTQYFGPGTRLTVL.

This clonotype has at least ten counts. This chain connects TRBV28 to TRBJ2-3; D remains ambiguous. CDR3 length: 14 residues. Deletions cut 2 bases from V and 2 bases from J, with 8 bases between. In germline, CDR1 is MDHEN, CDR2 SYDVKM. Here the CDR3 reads CASSLGQNTDTQYF. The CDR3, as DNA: TGTGCCAGCAGTTTAGGCCAGAACACAGATACGCAGTATTTT.